The 7 T cell receptor beta chains below all came from one sample that was sequenced in a study of blood T cells in healthy people across ages. Combining a sample-barcoded 5' primer with a J-beta primer mix, a second PCR ran for about 7 to 11 cycles. TCRdb redid the calling of the 5' RACE reads with MiXCR, one entry per CDR3 protein. The sample contains some 1.5 million distinct CDR3 sequences, under 30% of which appear only once. Specimen: blood. The receptor source for this set is a woman in her thirties in good health.

The chain links TRBV20-1 to TRBJ2-5; TRBD2 matches at 8 bases. CDR3 size: 14 residues. Germline CDR1 and CDR2: DFQATT and SNEGSKA (reference sequence). With 2 bases clipped from V and 11 bases from J, the junction kept 13 bases outside the gene matches. The CDR3 loop is CSARSRGGWDEQYF. The CDR3 DNA is TGCAGTGCTAGATCCCGGGGGGGCTGGGATGAGCAGTACTTC.

The rearrangement links TRBV7-8 to TRBJ2-5; weak D call: TRBD1 (6 bases). The CDR3 is 14 amino acids. The germline V and J ends were trimmed by 3 bases and 6 bases, with 14 bases remaining between them. Germline values: CDR1 SGHVS, CDR2 FQNEAQ. CDR3 protein: CASSLGAGIKTQYF. The CDR3 nucleotides read TGTGCCAGCAGCTTGGGGGCAGGGATAAAGACCCAGTACTTC.

The chain links TRBV7-9 to TRBJ1-1; no definite D call. V shed 0 bases and J shed 1 base, with 6 bases lying between them. There are 14 residues in the CDR3. CDR1 and CDR2 (germline): SEHNR, FQNEAQ (reference sequence). The chain's CDR3 is CASSLAIQNTEAFF. The CDR3 DNA sequence: TGTGCCAGCAGCTTAGCGATCCAGAACACTGAAGCTTTCTTT.

The chain has TRBV10-3 and TRBJ2-5, with 7 positions matching TRBD2. Germline lookup yields CDR1 ENHRY and CDR2 SYGVKD. The CDR3 length is 16 residues. Losses at the gene ends were 5 bases for V and 5 bases for J; bases not matched to a gene: 14. The CDR3 nucleotides are TGTGCCATCAGTCCTGCGGGGAGGGGACTCGTGGAGACCCAGTACTTC. Translation: CAISPAGRGLVETQYF.

The J gene is TRBJ2-2, the V gene TRBV20-1, with a weak D call TRBD1 (6 bases). The CDR3 length is 13 residues. Trimming took 3 bases from V and 5 from J, leaving 10 bases between them. Germline assignment: CDR1 DFQATT and CDR2 SNEGSKA (reference sequence). The CDR3 DNA follows: TGCAGTGCTAGGGGGGCCGGAACCGGGGAGCTGTTTTTT. Residues: CSARGAGTGELFF.

This clonotype has just a few counts. The chain uses TRBV5-4 and TRBJ1-2; 7 bases agree with TRBD1. Per the germline V gene, CDR1 is SGHNT and CDR2 is YYREEE (reference sequence). The CDR3 is 12 amino acids. V trimming: 6 bases; J trimming: 11 bases; junction bases outside the gene matches: 10. For the CDR3, the DNA is TGTGCCAGCACCCGGACAGGAGGGCGGTACACCTTC. This encodes CASTRTGGRYTF. The full variable domain, with the rest looked up from reference TRBV5-4 and TRBJ1-2, is ETGVTQSPTHLIKTRGQQVTLRCSSQSGHNTVSWYQQALGQGPQFIFQYYREEENGRGNFPPRFSGLQFPNYSSELNVNALELDDSALYLCASTRTGGRYTFGSGTRLTVV.

The chain joins TRBV19 to TRBJ1-2, with D maybe TRBD1 (6 bases). Germline V lookup: CDR1 LNHDA, CDR2 SQIVND (reference sequence). The CDR3 loop spans 14 amino acids. Trimming shortened V by 6 bases and J by 4 bases, and 15 bases separated the two germline ends. The CDR3 sequence is CASSRQAPFYGYTF. The CDR3 coding sequence is TGTGCCAGTAGCCGACAGGCCCCCTTCTATGGCTACACCTTC.